This T cell receptor beta chain was identified in a study of shared clonotypes between healthy human individuals. Study-level points and caveats: As a rule, naive subsets had a larger estimated richness than memory subsets. When compared with the clonotypes that were shared by all four sorted-subset donors, the non-shared clonotypes turned out to have lower generation probabilities.

Assay execution proceeded at the deep level. Here immunoSEQ multiplex PCR was the method, and the copy in TCRdb shows in-frame clones only, minus some. The table shows millions of clones, with just under 95% occurring only once. Naive CD8 cells lacked CD45RO, underwent positive selection for CCR7 and left out terminally differentiated effector memory CD45RA+ cells. Donors were healthy HIV-negative adults without recent acute infections or vaccinations. In regard to this clone: As yet, its antigen is unknown.

The V gene lost 6 bases and the J gene lost 7 bases, with 18 bases spanning the gap. The CDR3 has 15 residues. Looked up from germline, CDR1 is SGHTA and CDR2 is FQGNSA. The receptor was isolated from a man younger than 35 in good health. The V and J genes are TRBV7-2 and TRBJ2-2, with a tentative D call TRBD1 (6 bases). The sample comprised naive CD8+ T cells sorted from blood. The CDR3 DNA is TGTGCCAGCAGTCCTGACAGGTTCATGGGCGGGGAGCTGTTTTTT. Residues: CASSPDRFMGGELFF.